Below, 10 T cell receptor beta chains from the same sample are listed, as sequenced in a study of shared T cell receptors in the human thymus. Repertoires were generated with immunoSEQ multiplex PCR, while TCRdb's copy carries only in-frame clones and drops some. Here the sample spans approximately 490,000 clones, about 84% being singletons. The data were also submitted as part of a second study, on human thymus T cells.

The sample taken for sequencing was thymocytes. The receptors here all came from a boy less than two years old with a congenital heart defect.

This chain links TRBV21-1 with TRBJ2-7; TRBD1 was called by the table and not checked on the DNA. TRBV21-1 is flagged as a pseudogene. The CDR3 consists of 16 residues. In nucleotides, the CDR3 is TGTGCCAGCAGCTCACGGGACAGGGGGCACCCCTACGAGCAGTACTTC. Residues: CASSSRDRGHPYEQYF.

This chain links TRBV6-1 with TRBJ2-4; D might be TRBD2 (6 bases). Germline V gene lookup returns CDR1 MNHNS and CDR2 SASEGT. Trimming removed 6 bases at V and 3 bases at J, with 12 bases between. CDR3 size: 14 residues. CDR3 loop: CASRGLGGKNIQYF. CDR3 coding DNA: TGTGCCAGCAGGGGGTTGGGGGGCAAAAACATTCAGTACTTC.

The V and J genes are TRBV6-5 and TRBJ2-7, with 10 bases aligning to TRBD1. Germline loops: CDR1 MNHEY, CDR2 SVGAGI. Trimming at V came to 2 bases and at J to 7 bases, leaving 5 bases not matched to a gene. The CDR3 spans 14 residues. CDR3 residues: CASSYRQGAREQYF. CDR3 coding DNA: TGTGCCAGCAGTTACAGACAGGGGGCGAGGGAGCAGTACTTC.

V gene TRBV27 combines with J gene TRBJ2-1, with 7 bases lining up with TRBD2. Looked up from germline, CDR1 is MNHEY and CDR2 is SMNVEV (reference sequence). This CDR3 is 13 amino acids long. With 6 bases clipped from V and 9 bases from J, the junction kept 8 bases outside the gene matches. The DNA of the CDR3 is TGTGCCAGCAGACCTACATCTAGCGGTGAGCAGTTCTTC. The encoded protein is CASRPTSSGEQFF.

The chain couples TRBV9 to TRBJ2-1; 13 bases are shared with TRBD2. The ends lost 6 bases at V and 5 bases at J; junction bases unmatched: 11. Germline loops: CDR1 SGDLS, CDR2 YYNGEE. The CDR3 runs 17 residues. CDR3: CASNPGETSGRNNEQFF. Written as DNA, the CDR3 is TGTGCCAGCAACCCTGGAGAGACTAGCGGGAGGAACAATGAGCAGTTCTTC.

The genes are TRBV27 and TRBJ2-7, with TRBD1 as a possible D gene (5 bases). The V end was cut by 5 bases, the J end by 2 bases, with 22 bases between. The germline V gene encodes CDR1 MNHEY and CDR2 SMNVEV (reference sequence). The CDR3 is 17 amino acids. The CDR3 DNA is TGTGCCAGCAGTCCACCCCCCGGACATACCCCCGCCTACGAGCAGTACTTC. It encodes CASSPPPGHTPAYEQYF.

This rearrangement joins TRBV11-2 to TRBJ2-1, with a weak D call TRBD2 (6 bases). The V end lost 2 bases, the J end lost 6 bases, and 20 bases lay between the germline ends. Per germline, CDR1 SGHAT and CDR2 FQNNGV. This CDR3 contains 17 residues. This CDR3 reads CASSLRRGRGSINEQFF. CDR3 DNA: TGTGCCAGCAGCTTAAGGAGGGGTAGGGGCTCAATCAATGAGCAGTTCTTC.

The gene calls are TRBV5-1 and TRBJ2-3; 13 nucleotides agree with TRBD2. Per the germline V gene, CDR1 is SGHRS and CDR2 is YFSETQ. The CDR3 is made up of 17 amino acids. J lost 1 base, V lost 0 bases, and 2 bases had no gene match. CDR3 in amino acids: CASSLGLAGGGTDTQYF. The CDR3 DNA reads TGCGCCAGCAGCTTGGGACTAGCGGGAGGCGGCACAGATACGCAGTATTTT.

The V and J genes are TRBV11-3 and TRBJ1-2; maybe TRBD1 (5 bases). The V end was cut by 4 bases, the J end by 4 bases, with 19 bases between. The CDR3 totals 16 residues. Germline CDR1 is SGHNT and CDR2 is YENEEA. The CDR3 loop is CASSSIGGAAIYGYTF. CDR3 bases: TGTGCCAGCAGCTCCATCGGCGGGGCGGCTATCTATGGCTACACCTTC.

DNA of the CDR3: TGTGCCAGTACGGGGGAAATAGCTGGAAACACCATATATTTT. Its protein product is CASTGEIAGNTIYF. The chain carries TRBV19 and TRBJ1-3; D perhaps matches TRBD1 (5 bases). The CDR3 is 14 residues long. V lost 7 bases and J lost 2, with 12 bases in between. The V gene's germline CDR1 is LNHDA and CDR2 SQIVND (reference sequence).